Presented here are 20 T cell receptor beta chains from one specimen sequenced in a study of T cell responses to AZD1222 COVID-19 vaccine. Libraries were prepared by immunoSEQ multiplex PCR; TCRdb keeps only in-frame clonotypes and omits some of them. The sample shows approximately 94,000 clones, less than 90% of them seen only once. The sequencing here drew on peripheral blood, taken on day 0 of AZD1222 vaccination. Receptors originate from an adult in good health.

The genes are TRBV10-3 and TRBJ1-3; TRBD1 matches 9 bases. Germline lookup yields CDR1 ENHRY and CDR2 SYGVKD. CDR3 size: 14 residues. Trimming cost V 7 bases and J 8 bases; bases outside gene matches: 9. The CDR3: CAITWGQGADTIYF. The DNA of the CDR3 is TGTGCCATCACGTGGGGACAGGGTGCAGACACCATATATTTT.

The rearrangement links TRBV7-3 to TRBJ1-1; D is uncertain. Germline lookup yields CDR1 SGHTA and CDR2 FQGTGA. The CDR3 is 13 residues long. With 2 bases removed from V and 1 base from J, the gap between germline ends came to 5 bases. CDR3 region: CASSLQENTEAFF. The CDR3 DNA sequence: TGTGCCAGCAGCTTACAGGAGAACACTGAAGCTTTCTTT.

The chain links TRBV10-1 to TRBJ2-1; perhaps D is TRBD1 or TRBD2 (5 bases each). The V and J ends lost 4 bases and 3 bases respectively, with 13 bases between them. Germline V gene sequence: CDR1 WNHNN, CDR2 SYGVQD (reference sequence). The CDR3 sequence is 15 residues long. CDR3 sequence reads: CASSARDPHYNEQFF. DNA for the CDR3: TGCGCCAGCAGTGCCCGGGACCCTCACTACAATGAGCAGTTCTTC.

The chain recombines TRBV7-2 with TRBJ2-7; D is ambiguous. V lost 1 base, J lost 0 bases, and 10 bases lay in between. Per the germline V gene, CDR1 is SGHTA and CDR2 is FQGNSA. The CDR3 has 15 residues. The chain's CDR3 is CASSLGAHSSYEQYF. The CDR3 nucleotides are TGTGCCAGCAGCTTAGGGGCTCATAGCTCCTACGAGCAGTACTTC.

The chain links TRBV9 to TRBJ1-2; possible D gene TRBD1, 5 bases. Trimming removed 6 bases at V and 4 bases at J, with 19 bases between. CDR3 length: 15 amino acids. CDR1 and CDR2 (germline): SGDLS, YYNGEE. CDR3 amino acids: CASTATGDAGYGYTF. For the CDR3, the DNA is TGTGCCAGCACCGCGACGGGGGACGCAGGCTATGGCTACACCTTC. Together with reference TRBV9 and TRBJ1-2, the CDR3 gives the full variable domain: DSGVTQTPKHLITATGQRVTLRCSPRSGDLSVYWYQQSLDQGLQFLIQYYNGEERAKGNILERFSAQQFPDLHSELNLSSLELGDSALYFCASTATGDAGYGYTFGSGTRLTVV.

The chain has TRBV7-2 and TRBJ2-5; tentatively, D is TRBD1 (5 bases). V shed 5 bases and J shed 3 bases, with 13 bases lying between them. The CDR3 is 14 amino acids. Germline V gene sequence: CDR1 SGHTA, CDR2 FQGNSA. The CDR3 DNA follows: TGTGCCAGCAGCCCCAATGGGGCAAAAGAGACCCAGTACTTC. It is translated as CASSPNGAKETQYF.

The chain has TRBV9 and TRBJ2-1; 7 bases map to TRBD2. Germline V gives CDR1 SGDLS, CDR2 YYNGEE. The CDR3 consists of 12 residues. V shed 4 bases and J 7 bases; nucleotides not matched to a gene: 2. CDR3 sequence reads: CASSTAGNEQFF. Here the CDR3 DNA reads TGTGCCAGCAGCACAGCGGGGAATGAGCAGTTCTTC.

The V call is TRBV25-1, the J call TRBJ2-1; TRBD2 matches at 12 bases. This CDR3 contains 18 residues. Trimming removed 1 base from V and 5 bases from J; junction bases left unmatched: 9. The germline CDR1 and CDR2 sequences are MGHDK and SYGVNS. CDR3 residues: CASSEFFSGLAGNNEQFF. Written as DNA, the CDR3 is TGTGCCAGCAGTGAATTCTTTTCGGGACTAGCGGGCAACAATGAGCAGTTCTTC.

V is TRBV5-5 and J is TRBJ2-7; D might be TRBD2 (6 bases). The CDR3 spans 14 residues. CDR1 is SGHKS, CDR2 YYEKEE, per germline (reference sequence). The V end was cut by 0 bases, the J end by 4 bases, with 11 bases between. DNA of the CDR3: TGTGCCAGCAGCTTGGGTCCTAGCGTTTACGAGCAGTACTTC. The encoded protein is CASSLGPSVYEQYF.

V gene TRBV28 combines with J gene TRBJ2-7; D possibly uses TRBD1 or TRBD2 (5 bases each). V was clipped by 3 bases and J by 6 bases, with 12 bases between them. The CDR3 has 13 amino acids. Per the germline V gene, CDR1 is MDHEN and CDR2 is SYDVKM. CDR3 amino acids: CASSLAGTSEQYF. In nucleotides, the CDR3 is TGTGCCAGCAGTTTGGCAGGGACCAGCGAGCAGTACTTC.

The chain carries TRBV6-5 and TRBJ1-2; no reliable D call. This CDR3 region has 14 residues. Germline lookup yields CDR1 MNHEY and CDR2 SVGAGI. Deletions cut 7 bases from V and 6 bases from J, with 18 bases between. In DNA, the CDR3 is TGTGCCAGCAAGCACGGTATATATATGGATGGCTACACCTTC. This codes for CASKHGIYMDGYTF.

The rearrangement joins TRBV7-9 to TRBJ2-3, with 10 bases matching TRBD2. Looked up from germline, CDR1 is SEHNR and CDR2 is FQNEAQ (reference sequence). The CDR3 sequence is 17 residues long. The ends lost 6 bases at V and 1 base at J; junction bases unmatched: 10. The CDR3 is CASRGWTSGAGTDTQYF. The CDR3 DNA is TGTGCCAGCAGAGGATGGACTAGCGGAGCGGGCACAGATACGCAGTATTTT.

The chain links TRBV14 to TRBJ2-7; 10 bases align to TRBD2. Losses at the gene ends were 2 bases for V and 7 bases for J; bases not matched to a gene: 8. Germline V CDR1 and CDR2: SGHDN, FVKESK. This CDR3 region has 15 residues. The CDR3 loop reads CASSQWLAGVGEQYF. Here the CDR3 DNA reads TGTGCCAGCAGCCAATGGCTAGCGGGAGTGGGGGAGCAGTACTTC.

The gene calls are TRBV7-9 and TRBJ1-5; tentatively, D is TRBD1 (6 bases). Germline V gene lookup returns CDR1 SEHNR and CDR2 FQNEAQ (reference sequence). V was pared by 2 bases and J by 5 bases, with 7 bases between. The CDR3 runs 13 residues. CDR3 sequence reads: CASSLPGDQPQHF. The DNA for the CDR3 is TGTGCCAGCAGCTTACCAGGGGATCAGCCCCAGCATTTT. The full variable domain, with the rest looked up from reference TRBV7-9 and TRBJ1-5, is DTGVSQNPRHKITKRGQNVTFRCDPISEHNRLYWYRQTLGQGPEFLTYFQNEAQLEKSRLLSDRFSAERPKGSFSTLEIQRTEQGDSAMYLCASSLPGDQPQHFGDGTRLSIL.

This chain links TRBV5-1 with TRBJ1-2; 7 bases fit TRBD1. The CDR3 covers 15 residues. Per the germline V gene, CDR1 is SGHRS and CDR2 is YFSETQ. J lost 2 bases, V lost 4 bases, and 8 bases had no gene match. The CDR3: CASSPGTEMNYGYTF. In nucleotides, the CDR3 is TGCGCCAGCAGCCCGGGGACAGAGATGAACTATGGCTACACCTTC.

The chain links TRBV2 to TRBJ1-1, with D tentatively TRBD1 (6 bases). Germline lookup yields CDR1 SNHLY and CDR2 FYNNEI. Trimming removed 4 bases at V and 0 bases at J, with 12 bases between. This CDR3 is 15 amino acids long. The CDR3 is CASSAQGVMNTEAFF. The CDR3 nucleotides are TGTGCCAGCAGTGCACAGGGTGTAATGAACACTGAAGCTTTCTTT.

This clone was recorded once. The rearrangement uses TRBV6-5 and TRBJ1-5; D is unresolved. Trimming took 8 bases from V and 6 from J, leaving 14 bases between them. This CDR3 contains 13 residues. Germline CDR1 reads MNHEY; CDR2 reads SVGAGI. The CDR3 is CASAGGGGQPQHF. For the CDR3, the DNA is TGTGCCAGCGCGGGTGGAGGTGGTCAGCCCCAGCATTTT.

V usage is TRBV7-9 and J usage is TRBJ1-1; possibly TRBD1 for D (5 bases). This CDR3 has 17 residues. Deletions cut 1 base from V and 7 bases from J, with 22 bases between. CDR1 and CDR2 from the germline V gene are SEHNR and FQNEAQ (reference sequence). CDR3 nucleotides: TGTGCCAGCAGCTTAGAGTTAATTCCGGCAGGGCGAAATGAAGCTTTCTTT. Amino acid sequence: CASSLELIPAGRNEAFF.

V gene TRBV5-5 combines with J gene TRBJ2-7; the D gene could be TRBD1 or TRBD2 (5 bases each). CDR1 and CDR2 from the germline V gene are SGHKS and YYEKEE (reference sequence). Trimming removed 4 bases at V and 0 bases at J, with 11 bases between. The CDR3 runs 14 residues. This CDR3 reads CASSHWGNSYEQYF. As DNA, the CDR3 is TGTGCCAGCAGCCACTGGGGGAACTCCTACGAGCAGTACTTC.

J is TRBJ1-2 and V is TRBV10-2; 10 bases line up with TRBD1. V lost 5 bases, J lost 2 bases, and 5 bases stayed unmatched. This CDR3 is built from 15 residues. CDR1 WSHSY and CDR2 SAAADI come from the germline V gene. The CDR3 loop is CASSSPGQGNYGYTF. As DNA, the CDR3 is TGCGCCAGCAGTTCTCCGGGACAGGGGAACTATGGCTACACCTTC.